The source of this T cell receptor beta chain is a study of graft-versus-host responses after intestinal transplantation. On the study more broadly: Grafts were multivisceral, liver-intestinal, or isolated intestinal. Recipients were all induced with anti-thymocyte globulin, then given tacrolimus and steroids for about 3 years. Study results and caveats: Ileal or blood samples showed some GvH clones first, and such clones were also found in recipient marrow. Allografts carried high graft-versus-host to host-versus-graft clonal ratios in patients having graft-donor T cell macrochimerism.

On this clone: The antigen is unknown.

Libraries were prepared by immunoSEQ multiplex PCR; TCRdb keeps only in-frame clonotypes and omits some of them. The table lists approximately 90,000 clones, 88% of them singletons. The TCR was taken from a human donor who was the organ donor for an intestinal transplant. Sequencing used unstimulated CD4+ T cells sorted from spleen or lymph node cells, obtained before transplant.

CDR3 coding DNA: TGCGCCAGCAGCTTAGCGGTCGGGGGCTACAATGAGCAGTTCTTC. Translated: CASSLAVGGYNEQFF. This chain uses TRBV5-1 with TRBJ2-1, with D possibly TRBD2 on 6 matching bases. The V gene's germline CDR1 is SGHRS and CDR2 YFSETQ. V shed 2 bases and J shed 3 bases, with 12 bases lying between them. The CDR3 is made up of 15 amino acids.